The 21 T cell receptor beta chains below were found in one sample sequenced in a study of T-cell reconstitution after alpha-beta-depleted transplantation in children. A library of TCRbeta sequences, prepared with unique molecular identifiers, was generated. A single record per CDR3 protein comes from TCRdb applying MiXCR to the PCR reads. Of about a million distinct CDR3 sequences in the sample, around 30% were seen once. Sequences were derived from PBMCs, mostly from graft donor cells, sampled 360 days after TCRalphabeta/CD19-depleted stem cell transplant. These receptors originate from a boy in the first two years of life who had a stem cell transplant for SCID, so the T cells may come from the graft donor.

The chain recombines TRBV20-1 with TRBJ2-1; tentative D call: TRBD1 (6 bases). CDR1 is DFQATT and CDR2 is SNEGSKA in the germline V gene (reference sequence). The V and J ends lost 0 bases and 3 bases respectively, with 12 bases between them. CDR3 length: 15 amino acids. CDR3 sequence (DNA): TGCAGTGCTAGAGAATTCGACAGGTTCTACAATGAGCAGTTCTTC. This gives the protein CSAREFDRFYNEQFF.

The J gene is TRBJ2-1, the V gene TRBV20-1; 7 bases are a match to TRBD2. Trimming cost V 7 bases and J 8 bases; bases outside gene matches: 17. The CDR3 contains 15 residues. CDR1 and CDR2 from the germline V gene are DFQATT and SNEGSKA (reference sequence). The DNA for the CDR3 is TGCAGTGTAGCGGGCCTAGGACTCCCCTTCGATGAGCAGTTCTTC. This sequence encodes CSVAGLGLPFDEQFF.

The CDR3 spells CASSLGGQRTDTQYF. The CDR3 DNA sequence: TGTGCCAGCAGTTTAGGGGGGCAGCGCACAGATACGCAGTATTTT. The chain recombines TRBV28 with TRBJ2-3; D might be TRBD1 or TRBD2, each matching 6 bases. Trimming left V 2 bases short and J 1 base short, with 10 bases between. CDR1 and CDR2 from the germline V gene are MDHEN and SYDVKM. There are 15 residues in the CDR3. The full variable domain, its missing parts supplied by reference TRBV28 and TRBJ2-3, is DVKVTQSSRYLVKRTGEKVFLECVQDMDHENMFWYRQDPGLGLRLIYFSYDVKMKEKGDIPEGYSVSREKKERFSLILESASTNQTSMYLCASSLGGQRTDTQYFGPGTRLTVL.

This clonotype was recorded only once. The chain recombines TRBV29-1 with TRBJ2-1; a possible D gene is TRBD1 (5 bases). This CDR3 contains 12 residues. Germline loops: CDR1 SQVTM, CDR2 ANQGSEA. The V and J ends lost 4 bases and 6 bases respectively, with 10 bases between them. CDR3 sequence: CSVGGVPNEQFF. The CDR3 DNA sequence: TGCAGCGTTGGGGGCGTCCCCAATGAGCAGTTCTTC.

This clonotype was recorded many times. V and J are TRBV5-1 and TRBJ2-5; D unresolved. This CDR3 spans 15 amino acids. Germline values: CDR1 SGHRS, CDR2 YFSETQ. Trimming pared 0 bases from V and 2 bases from J, leaving 11 bases between. The CDR3 DNA is TGCGCCAGCAGCTTGGTGGCATCTCAACAAGAGACCCAGTACTTC. Amino acids: CASSLVASQQETQYF.

This clonotype turned up a few times. V is TRBV7-9 and J is TRBJ1-3; the D is unclear. V was trimmed by 5 bases and J by 0 bases, leaving 17 bases between them. Germline assignment: CDR1 SEHNR and CDR2 FQNEAQ (reference sequence). This CDR3 spans 17 amino acids. The CDR3 DNA reads as TGTGCCAGCAGCCTAGGCGGGGAGGGCCTCTCTGGAAACACCATATATTTT. It specifies CASSLGGEGLSGNTIYF.

V gene TRBV29-1 combines with J gene TRBJ1-1; TRBD1 agrees at 8 bases. The CDR3 contains 13 residues. Germline V lookup: CDR1 SQVTM, CDR2 ANQGSEA. Trimming at V came to 6 bases and at J to 1 base, leaving 4 bases not matched to a gene. CDR3 in amino acids: CSVRTGRNTEAFF. CDR3 nucleotide sequence: TGCAGCGTCCGGACAGGGCGGAACACTGAAGCTTTCTTT. The complete variable domain, with remaining parts taken from reference TRBV29-1 and TRBJ1-1, reads SAVISQKPSRDICQRGTSLTIQCQVDSQVTMMFWYRQQPGQSLTLIATANQGSEATYESGFVIDKFPISRPNLTFSTLTVSNMSPEDSSIYLCSVRTGRNTEAFFGQGTRLTVV.

The rearrangement links TRBV5-5 to TRBJ1-5; the match to TRBD1 covers 9 bases. The trim removed 4 bases at V and 3 bases at J, leaving 5 bases unmatched. CDR1 is SGHKS, CDR2 YYEKEE, per germline (reference sequence). This CDR3 has 15 amino acids. The CDR3 loop reads CASSEGQGLNQPQHF. The CDR3 DNA reads as TGTGCCAGCAGCGAGGGACAGGGCCTCAATCAGCCCCAGCATTTT.

A few counts support this clonotype. The chain uses TRBV29-1 and TRBJ2-1; no firm D call. Trimming cost V 7 bases and J 4 bases, with 8 bases left between them. Germline CDR1 and CDR2: SQVTM and ANQGSEA. The CDR3 length is 11 residues. The CDR3 loop reads CSEQIYNEQFF. CDR3 nucleotide sequence: TGCAGCGAACAGATTTACAATGAGCAGTTCTTC.

This clonotype was recorded a few times. In DNA, the CDR3 is TGCAGCGTTGGTGCAGGGAGCCAAGAGACCCAGTACTTC. Its protein product is CSVGAGSQETQYF. The J gene is TRBJ2-5, the V gene TRBV29-1; D could derive from TRBD1 or TRBD2 (5 bases each). V was pared by 4 bases and J by 1 base, with 10 bases between. Per the germline V gene, CDR1 is SQVTM and CDR2 is ANQGSEA. The CDR3 contains 13 residues.

This clonotype was seen more than once but under ten times. CDR3 region: CSARDVGTGGSVTF. The CDR3 bases are TGCAGTGCTAGAGACGTTGGGACAGGGGGTTCAGTCACCTTC. J is TRBJ1-2 and V is TRBV20-1; 11 nucleotides line up with TRBD1. CDR1 and CDR2 (germline): DFQATT, SNEGSKA (reference sequence). There are 14 residues in the CDR3. Losses at the gene ends were 0 bases for V and 13 bases for J; bases not matched to a gene: 10.

The chain recombines TRBV5-1 with TRBJ2-5; possibly TRBD1 for D (7 bases). The germline gives CDR1 SGHRS, CDR2 YFSETQ. Trimming removed 4 bases at V and 7 bases at J, with 17 bases between. The CDR3 is 14 amino acids. The CDR3 nucleotides read TGCGCCAGCAGCCCCCAGGGGGGTCCCCTGACCCAGTACTTC. Translated, it gives CASSPQGGPLTQYF.

This clonotype was counted between two and nine times. This rearrangement joins TRBV6-2 or TRBV6-3 to TRBJ1-6, with D unresolved. The CDR3 is 16 residues long. The germline V and J ends were trimmed by 6 bases and 5 bases, with 17 bases remaining between them. Germline V gene sequence: CDR1 MNHEY, CDR2 SVGEGT. In DNA, the CDR3 is TGTGCCAGCAGGTCTGCAGCAGGCCCCAATAATTCACCCCTCCACTTT. Its protein product is CASRSAAGPNNSPLHF.

V is TRBV2 and J is TRBJ1-1; D is undetermined. CDR1 and CDR2 (germline): SNHLY, FYNNEI. Trimming shortened V by 4 bases and J by 5 bases, and 23 bases separated the two germline ends. CDR3 size: 17 residues. CDR3 in amino acids: CASSVLRVSGRGTEAFF. The CDR3 DNA is TGTGCCAGCAGTGTTCTTCGGGTGTCTGGTCGGGGAACTGAAGCTTTCTTT.

The V and J genes are TRBV6-2 or TRBV6-3 and TRBJ2-1; tentatively, D is TRBD2 (7 bases). V was trimmed by 5 bases and J by 6 bases, leaving 20 bases between them. This CDR3 contains 16 residues. The V gene's germline CDR1 is MNHEY and CDR2 SVGEGT. The chain's CDR3 is CASSPLGGGVGNEQFF. The DNA of the CDR3 is TGTGCCAGCAGTCCCCTTGGAGGGGGGGTCGGCAATGAGCAGTTCTTC.

The V and J genes are TRBV29-1 and TRBJ1-2, with D possibly TRBD1 on 5 matching bases. The ends were cut back, 4 bases at V and 8 bases at J, with 17 bases in the middle. This CDR3 is built from 13 residues. The germline V gene has CDR1 SQVTM and CDR2 ANQGSEA. The CDR3 nucleotides are TGCAGCGTTGTGGGACTGCGGTTAGGGGGCTACACCTTC. It translates to CSVVGLRLGGYTF.

V usage is TRBV2 and J usage is TRBJ2-1; TRBD2 matches at 10 bases. The V segment lost 6 bases and the J segment 7 bases; nucleotides outside the gene matches: 6. Germline V gene lookup returns CDR1 SNHLY and CDR2 FYNNEI. The CDR3 loop spans 14 amino acids. CDR3 loop: CASRQLAGWNEQFF. DNA for the CDR3: TGTGCCAGCAGGCAACTAGCGGGGTGGAATGAGCAGTTCTTC.

There are many counts of this clonotype. The chain carries TRBV4-1 and TRBJ1-2; 9 bases align to TRBD1. The germline gives CDR1 MGHRA, CDR2 YSYEKL. With V trimmed by 3 bases and J by 8 bases, 10 bases remained unmatched. The CDR3 spans 15 residues. The DNA of the CDR3 is TGCGCCAGCAGCCAGGCCGAACGGGACAGGGAAGGCTACACCTTC. Translation: CASSQAERDREGYTF.

As regards this clonotype: Given a much more abundant clone one base away, this may be a read error. V is TRBV5-1 and J is TRBJ2-2; weak D call: TRBD1 (6 bases). The CDR3 is made up of 15 amino acids. Germline CDR1 is SGHRS and CDR2 is YFSETQ. The germline V and J ends were trimmed by 4 bases and 0 bases, with 10 bases remaining between them. CDR3 protein: CASSIGQPNTGELFF. As DNA, the CDR3 is TGCGCCAGCAGCATCGGACAGCCGAACACCGGGGAGCTGTTTTTT. The variable domain in full, with the rest retrieved from reference TRBV5-1 and TRBJ2-2, is KAGVTQTPRYLIKTRGQQVTLSCSPISGHRSVSWYQQTPGQGLQFLFEYFSETQRNKGNFPGRFSGRQFSNSRSEMNVSTLELGDSALYLCASSIGQPNTGELFFGEGSRLTVL.

The sample holds a few counts of this clonotype. The chain has TRBV5-1 and TRBJ2-2; no reliable D call. The CDR3 extends over 15 amino acids. Trimming left V 4 bases short and J 2 bases short, with 12 bases between. From germline, CDR1 is SGHRS and CDR2 YFSETQ. The CDR3 loop reads CASSLHLRNTGELFF. CDR3 nucleotide sequence: TGCGCCAGCAGCCTACATCTGAGAAACACCGGGGAGCTGTTTTTT.

For the CDR3, the DNA is TGTGCCAGCACCTCCGACCGGGACAGGGTCTGGTACATTCAGTACTTC. It codes for CASTSDRDRVWYIQYF. V usage is TRBV28 and J usage is TRBJ2-4; TRBD1 agrees at 9 bases. CDR1 is MDHEN, CDR2 SYDVKM, per germline. The V segment lost 7 bases and the J segment 8 bases; nucleotides outside the gene matches: 15. There are 16 residues in the CDR3. The full variable domain, rest sourced from reference TRBV28 and TRBJ2-4, is DVKVTQSSRYLVKRTGEKVFLECVQDMDHENMFWYRQDPGLGLRLIYFSYDVKMKEKGDIPEGYSVSREKKERFSLILESASTNQTSMYLCASTSDRDRVWYIQYFGAGTRLSVL.